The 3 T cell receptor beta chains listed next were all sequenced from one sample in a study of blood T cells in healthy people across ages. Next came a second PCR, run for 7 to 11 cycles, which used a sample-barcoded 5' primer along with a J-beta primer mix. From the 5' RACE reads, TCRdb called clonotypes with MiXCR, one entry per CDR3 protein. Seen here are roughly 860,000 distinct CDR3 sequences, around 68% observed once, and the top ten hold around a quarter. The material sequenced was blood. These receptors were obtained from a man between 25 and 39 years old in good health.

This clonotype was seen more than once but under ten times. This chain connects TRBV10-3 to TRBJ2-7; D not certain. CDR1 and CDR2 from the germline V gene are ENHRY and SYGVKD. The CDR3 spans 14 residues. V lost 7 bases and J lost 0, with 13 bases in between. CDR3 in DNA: TGTGCCATCACCGAGCAGAGAACCTCCTACGAGCAGTACTTC. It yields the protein CAITEQRTSYEQYF.

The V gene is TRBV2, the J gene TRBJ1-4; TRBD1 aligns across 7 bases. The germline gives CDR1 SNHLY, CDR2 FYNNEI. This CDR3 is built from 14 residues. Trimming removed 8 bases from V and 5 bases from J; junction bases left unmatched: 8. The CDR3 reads CASGSRDSNEKLFF. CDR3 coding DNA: TGTGCCAGCGGGTCCCGGGACAGCAATGAAAAACTGTTTTTT.

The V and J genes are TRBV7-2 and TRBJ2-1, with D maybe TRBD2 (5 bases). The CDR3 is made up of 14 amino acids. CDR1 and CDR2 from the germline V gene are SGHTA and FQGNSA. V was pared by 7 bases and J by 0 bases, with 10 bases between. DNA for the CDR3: TGTGCCAGCACCATAGCGAGCTCCTACAATGAGCAGTTCTTC. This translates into CASTIASSYNEQFF.